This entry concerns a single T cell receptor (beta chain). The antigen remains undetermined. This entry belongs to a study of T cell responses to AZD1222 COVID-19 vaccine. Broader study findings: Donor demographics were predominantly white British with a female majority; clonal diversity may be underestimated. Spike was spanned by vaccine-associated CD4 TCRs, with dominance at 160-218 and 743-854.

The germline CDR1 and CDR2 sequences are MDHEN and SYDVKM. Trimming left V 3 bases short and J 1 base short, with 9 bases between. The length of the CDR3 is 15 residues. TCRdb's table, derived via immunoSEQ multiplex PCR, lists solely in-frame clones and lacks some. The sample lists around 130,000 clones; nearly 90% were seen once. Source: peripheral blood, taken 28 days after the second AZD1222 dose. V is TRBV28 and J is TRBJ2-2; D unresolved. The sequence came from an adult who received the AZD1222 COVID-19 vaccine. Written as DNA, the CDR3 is TGTGCCAGCAGTTTCCCGGCCGGGAACACCGGGGAGCTGTTTTTT. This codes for CASSFPAGNTGELFF.